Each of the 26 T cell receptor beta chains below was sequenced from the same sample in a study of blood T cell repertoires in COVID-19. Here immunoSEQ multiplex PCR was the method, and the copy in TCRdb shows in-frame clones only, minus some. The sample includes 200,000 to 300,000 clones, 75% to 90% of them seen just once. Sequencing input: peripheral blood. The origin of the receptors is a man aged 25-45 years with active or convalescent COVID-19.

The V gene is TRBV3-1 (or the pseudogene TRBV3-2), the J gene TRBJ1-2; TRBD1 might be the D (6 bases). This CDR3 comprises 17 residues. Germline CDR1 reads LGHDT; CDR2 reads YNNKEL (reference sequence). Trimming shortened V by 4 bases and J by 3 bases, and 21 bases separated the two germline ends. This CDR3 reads CASSPGQSLYPYYGYTF. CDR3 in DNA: TGTGCCAGCAGCCCCGGACAGAGCCTATATCCCTACTATGGCTACACCTTC.

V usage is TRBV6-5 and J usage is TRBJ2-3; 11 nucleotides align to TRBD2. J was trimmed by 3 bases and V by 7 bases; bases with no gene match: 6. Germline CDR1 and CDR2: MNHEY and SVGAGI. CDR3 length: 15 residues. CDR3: CASINSGGATDTQYF. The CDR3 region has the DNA TGTGCCAGCATTAATAGCGGGGGGGCAACAGATACGCAGTATTTT.

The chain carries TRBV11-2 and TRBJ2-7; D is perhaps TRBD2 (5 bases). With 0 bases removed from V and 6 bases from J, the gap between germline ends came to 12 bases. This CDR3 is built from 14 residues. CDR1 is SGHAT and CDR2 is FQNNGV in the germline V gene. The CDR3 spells CASSLDGWESEQYF. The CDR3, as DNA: TGTGCCAGCAGCTTAGATGGGTGGGAGAGCGAGCAGTACTTC.

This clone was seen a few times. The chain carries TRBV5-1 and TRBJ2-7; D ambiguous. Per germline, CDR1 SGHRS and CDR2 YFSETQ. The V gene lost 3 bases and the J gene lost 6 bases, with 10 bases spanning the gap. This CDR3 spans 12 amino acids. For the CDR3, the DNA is TGCGCCAGCAGCTCCTATAGTAGCGAGCAGTACTTC. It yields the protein CASSSYSSEQYF.

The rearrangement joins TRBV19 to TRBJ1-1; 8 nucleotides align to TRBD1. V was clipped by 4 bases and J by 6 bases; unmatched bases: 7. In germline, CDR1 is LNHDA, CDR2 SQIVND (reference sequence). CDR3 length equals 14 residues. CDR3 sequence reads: CASSTTQGVAEAFF. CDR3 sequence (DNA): TGTGCCAGTAGTACAACACAGGGGGTGGCTGAAGCTTTCTTT.

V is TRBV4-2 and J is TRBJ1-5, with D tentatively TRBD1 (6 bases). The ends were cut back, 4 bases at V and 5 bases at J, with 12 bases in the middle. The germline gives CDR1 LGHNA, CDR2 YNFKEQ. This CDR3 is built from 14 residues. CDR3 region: CASSLRDKYQPQHF. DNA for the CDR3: TGTGCCAGCAGCCTCCGGGACAAATATCAGCCCCAGCATTTT.

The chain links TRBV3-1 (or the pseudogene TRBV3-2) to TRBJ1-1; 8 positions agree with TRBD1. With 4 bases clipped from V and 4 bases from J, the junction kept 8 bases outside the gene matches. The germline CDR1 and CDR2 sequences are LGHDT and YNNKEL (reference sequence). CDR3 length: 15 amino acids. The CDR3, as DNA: TGTGCCAGCAGCCTAGGACAGGGTTCTGTCACTGAAGCTTTCTTT. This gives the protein CASSLGQGSVTEAFF.

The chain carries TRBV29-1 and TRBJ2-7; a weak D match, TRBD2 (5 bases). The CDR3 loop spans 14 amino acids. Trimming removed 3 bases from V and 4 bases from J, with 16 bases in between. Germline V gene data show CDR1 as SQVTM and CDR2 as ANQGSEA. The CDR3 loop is CSVDLQERGYEQYF. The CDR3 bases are TGCAGCGTTGATCTCCAGGAAAGAGGGTACGAGCAGTACTTC.

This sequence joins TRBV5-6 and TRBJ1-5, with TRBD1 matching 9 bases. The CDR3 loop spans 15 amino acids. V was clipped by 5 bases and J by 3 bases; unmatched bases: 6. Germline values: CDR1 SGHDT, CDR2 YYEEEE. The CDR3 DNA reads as TGTGCCAGCAGTTACAGGGGGCAGATCAATCAGCCCCAGCATTTT. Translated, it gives CASSYRGQINQPQHF.

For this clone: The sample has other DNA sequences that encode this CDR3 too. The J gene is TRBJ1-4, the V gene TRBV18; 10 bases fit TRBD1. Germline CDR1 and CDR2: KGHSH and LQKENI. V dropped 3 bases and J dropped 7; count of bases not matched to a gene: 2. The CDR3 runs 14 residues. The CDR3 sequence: CASSPGQGVEKLFF. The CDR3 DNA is TGTGCCAGCTCACCTGGACAGGGGGTTGAAAAACTGTTTTTT.

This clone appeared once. DNA of the CDR3: TGTGCTAGTGGTTTGGGCGGGGACCCTCAAGAGACCCAGTACTTC. Residues: CASGLGGDPQETQYF. The chain carries TRBV12-5 and TRBJ2-5; D is perhaps TRBD2 (6 bases). V shed 1 base and J shed 2 bases, with 11 bases lying between them. The CDR3 consists of 15 residues. Per the germline V gene, CDR1 is LGHNT and CDR2 is FRNRAP.

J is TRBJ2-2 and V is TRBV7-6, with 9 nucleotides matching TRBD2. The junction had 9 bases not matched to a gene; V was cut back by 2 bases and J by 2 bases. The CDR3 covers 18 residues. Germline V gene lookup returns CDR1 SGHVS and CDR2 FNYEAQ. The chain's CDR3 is CASSLISGGGDNTGELFF. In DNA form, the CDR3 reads TGTGCCAGCAGCTTAATCTCTGGCGGGGGGGACAACACCGGGGAGCTGTTTTTT.

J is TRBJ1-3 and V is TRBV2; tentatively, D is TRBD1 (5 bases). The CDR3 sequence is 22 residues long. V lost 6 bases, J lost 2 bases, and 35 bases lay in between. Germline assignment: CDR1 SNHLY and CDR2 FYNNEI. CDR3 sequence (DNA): TGTGCCAGCAGGGGGCCCATAAGTCTCAACCAGGCTCGGGGGGAAGCTGGAAACACCATATATTTT. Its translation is CASRGPISLNQARGEAGNTIYF.

CDR3 nucleotides: TGCGCCAGCAGCCAAGGACAGACAGGCGGAAACACCATATATTTT. It yields the protein CASSQGQTGGNTIYF. This rearrangement joins TRBV4-1 to TRBJ1-3; D is perhaps TRBD1 (6 bases). This CDR3 spans 15 amino acids. The V gene's germline CDR1 is MGHRA and CDR2 YSYEKL. The V end was cut by 1 base, the J end by 4 bases, with 11 bases between.

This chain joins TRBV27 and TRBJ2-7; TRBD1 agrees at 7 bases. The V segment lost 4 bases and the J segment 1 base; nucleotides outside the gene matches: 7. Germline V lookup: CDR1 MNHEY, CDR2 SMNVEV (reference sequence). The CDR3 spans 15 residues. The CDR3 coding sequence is TGTGCCAGCAGTTCCAAATCGGGACAGTCCTACGAGCAGTACTTC. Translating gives CASSSKSGQSYEQYF.

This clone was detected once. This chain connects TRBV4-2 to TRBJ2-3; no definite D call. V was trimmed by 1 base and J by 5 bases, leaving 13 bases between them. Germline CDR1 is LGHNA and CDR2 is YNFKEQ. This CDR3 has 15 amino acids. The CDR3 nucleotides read TGTGCCAGCAGCCAAGCCGACACCTCAGTAGATACGCAGTATTTT. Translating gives CASSQADTSVDTQYF.

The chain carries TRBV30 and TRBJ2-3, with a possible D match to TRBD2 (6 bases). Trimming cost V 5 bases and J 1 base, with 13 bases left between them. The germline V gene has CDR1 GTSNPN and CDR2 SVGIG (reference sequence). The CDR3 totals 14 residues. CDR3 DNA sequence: TGTGCCTGGCTGAGGGCTAGCGGCACAGATACGCAGTATTTT. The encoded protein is CAWLRASGTDTQYF.

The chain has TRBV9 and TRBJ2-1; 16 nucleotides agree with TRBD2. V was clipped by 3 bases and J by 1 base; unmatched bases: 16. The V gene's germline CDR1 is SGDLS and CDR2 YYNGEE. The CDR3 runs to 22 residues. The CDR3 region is CASSEKTFPGLAGGTSYNEQFF. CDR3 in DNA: TGTGCCAGCAGCGAAAAAACTTTCCCGGGACTAGCGGGGGGGACTTCCTACAATGAGCAGTTCTTC.

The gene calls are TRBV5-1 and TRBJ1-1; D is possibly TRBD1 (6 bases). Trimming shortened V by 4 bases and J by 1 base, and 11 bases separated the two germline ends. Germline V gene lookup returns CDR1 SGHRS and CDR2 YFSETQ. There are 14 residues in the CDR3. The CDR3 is CASSPGTRNTEAFF. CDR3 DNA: TGCGCCAGCAGCCCAGGGACACGGAACACTGAAGCTTTCTTT.

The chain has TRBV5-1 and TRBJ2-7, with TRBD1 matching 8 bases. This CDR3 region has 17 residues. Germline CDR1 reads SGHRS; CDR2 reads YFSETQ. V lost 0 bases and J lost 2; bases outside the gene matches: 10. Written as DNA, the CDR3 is TGCGCCAGCAGCTTGGCCCTGGGACAGGCGAGAACCTACGAGCAGTACTTC. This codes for CASSLALGQARTYEQYF. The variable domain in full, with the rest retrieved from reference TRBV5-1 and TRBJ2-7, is KAGVTQTPRYLIKTRGQQVTLSCSPISGHRSVSWYQQTPGQGLQFLFEYFSETQRNKGNFPGRFSGRQFSNSRSEMNVSTLELGDSALYLCASSLALGQARTYEQYFGPGTRLTVT.

The DNA for the CDR3 is TGTGCCAGTACTCCTGTATCCCGACAGGGGGCTCAAGAAAAACTGTTTTTT. Residues: CASTPVSRQGAQEKLFF. This chain connects TRBV19 to TRBJ1-4; 10 bases agree with TRBD1. Germline V gene sequence: CDR1 LNHDA, CDR2 SQIVND (reference sequence). This CDR3 has 17 amino acids. With V trimmed by 7 bases and J by 8 bases, 16 bases remained unmatched.

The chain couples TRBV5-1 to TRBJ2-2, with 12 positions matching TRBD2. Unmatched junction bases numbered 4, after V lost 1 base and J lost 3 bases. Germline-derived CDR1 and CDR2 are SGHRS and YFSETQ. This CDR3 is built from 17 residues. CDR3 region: CASSLRTSGVDTGELFF. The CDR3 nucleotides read TGCGCCAGCAGCTTGAGGACTAGCGGGGTGGACACCGGGGAGCTGTTTTTT.

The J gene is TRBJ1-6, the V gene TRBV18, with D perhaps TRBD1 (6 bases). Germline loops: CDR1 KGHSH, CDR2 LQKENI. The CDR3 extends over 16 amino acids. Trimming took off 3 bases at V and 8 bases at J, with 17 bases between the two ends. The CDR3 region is CASSPEGQGPDSPLHF. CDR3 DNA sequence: TGTGCCAGCTCACCCGAGGGACAAGGCCCCGATTCACCCCTCCACTTT.

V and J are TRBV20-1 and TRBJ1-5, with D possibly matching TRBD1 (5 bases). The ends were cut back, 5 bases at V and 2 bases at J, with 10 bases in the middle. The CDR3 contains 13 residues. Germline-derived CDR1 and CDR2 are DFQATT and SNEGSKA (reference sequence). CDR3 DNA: TGCAGTGCTGGTGGACACCGCAATCAGCCCCAGCATTTT. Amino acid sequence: CSAGGHRNQPQHF.

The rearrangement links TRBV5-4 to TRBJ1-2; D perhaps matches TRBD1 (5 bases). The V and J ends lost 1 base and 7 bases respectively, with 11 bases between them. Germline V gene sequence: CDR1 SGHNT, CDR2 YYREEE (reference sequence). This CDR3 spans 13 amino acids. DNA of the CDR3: TGTGCCAGCAGCTTGAGGGGTGATCGTGGCTACACCTTC. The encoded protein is CASSLRGDRGYTF.

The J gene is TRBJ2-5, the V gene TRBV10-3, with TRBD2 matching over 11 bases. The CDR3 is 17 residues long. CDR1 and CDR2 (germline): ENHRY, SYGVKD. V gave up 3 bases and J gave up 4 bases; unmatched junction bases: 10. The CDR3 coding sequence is TGTGCCATCAGTGAACGCCTAGCGGGGGGTGGTAGAGAGACCCAGTACTTC. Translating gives CAISERLAGGGRETQYF.